The 2 T cell receptor beta chains below come from one sample, sequenced in a study of blood T cell repertoires in acute mononucleosis. Clones were read by immunoSEQ multiplex PCR, and TCRdb kept only the in-frame ones, dropping some. Here the sample spans about 7,200 clones, approximately 26% being singletons. Noted time point: acute infectious mononucleosis, at clinical presentation within 2 weeks of symptom onset (visit 1). This material consisted of EBV YVL epitope tetramer+ CD8+ T cells sorted from PBMCs, taken during acute infectious mononucleosis. The subset denotes: CD8 T cells binding a tetramer with EBV BRLF1 109-117 peptide (YVL-BR). The receptor set was obtained from a woman between 18 and 30 years old with infectious mononucleosis caused by EBV.

This clone has a handful of counts. It is likely a read error: a sequence one base away is far more abundant. The chain joins TRBV11-2 to TRBJ2-1, with 7 bases matching TRBD1. The V gene's germline CDR1 is SGHAT and CDR2 FQNNGV. Trimming removed 2 bases from V and 10 bases from J; junction bases left unmatched: 14. The CDR3 runs to 16 residues. In DNA, the CDR3 is TGTGCCAGCAGCTTAATAGGGGGCGGTATCTCCTACGAGCAGTTCTTC. It yields the protein CASSLIGGGISYEQFF.

The chain couples TRBV6-5 to TRBJ2-3; weak D call: TRBD2 (6 bases). The CDR3 covers 16 residues. The germline CDR1 and CDR2 sequences are MNHEY and SVGAGI. Between the trimmed V and J ends, which lost 4 bases and 1 base, there was a span of 15 bases. CDR3 sequence (DNA): TGTGCCAGCAGTTCCCCTACGGGGGAGGGCACAGATACGCAGTATTTT. Translation gives CASSSPTGEGTDTQYF.